This T cell receptor (beta chain) is from a study of T cell responses to AZD1222 COVID-19 vaccine. Only in-frame clones appear in the TCRdb table, and some are missing; sequencing was by immunoSEQ multiplex PCR. This sample yields 150,000 to 200,000 clones, of which about 90% are seen a single time; around 6.3% belongs to the top ten. V lost 3 bases and J lost 0, with 10 bases in between. CDR1 is ENHRY, CDR2 SYGVKD, per germline. CDR3 length: 15 amino acids. This material consisted of peripheral blood, taken 28 days after the second AZD1222 dose. The TCR comes from an adult who received the AZD1222 COVID-19 vaccine. The rearrangement joins TRBV10-3 to TRBJ2-3, with unresolved D. This CDR3 reads CAISEISVSTDTQYF. The CDR3 region has the DNA TGTGCCATCAGTGAAATAAGCGTGAGCACAGATACGCAGTATTTT.